This T cell receptor (beta chain) was recovered during a study of T cell changes during pregnancy in multiple sclerosis. V was clipped by 0 bases and J by 5 bases; unmatched bases: 4. Germline assignment: CDR1 SGHDT and CDR2 YYEEEE. The CDR3 is 15 residues long. Assay: immunoSEQ multiplex PCR; the TCRdb copy retains only in-frame clones and omits some. The table has approximately 52,000 clones, approximately 92% seen once. The source material was CD4+ T cells from peripheral blood mononuclear cells, sampled in the second trimester of pregnancy. This chain links TRBV5-6 with TRBJ2-3, with 9 bases aligning to TRBD2. The TCR sequence derives from a female donor in good health, enrolled as a control in a pregnancy study. The CDR3, as DNA: TGTGCCAGCAGCTTGGTGTCTAGCGGGGTAGATACGCAGTATTTT. It translates to CASSLVSSGVDTQYF.